The subject of this entry is one T cell receptor beta chain. This sample is part of a study of blood T cell repertoires in COVID-19. Study summary: Specimens from acute and convalescent COVID-19 originated in the United States, Italy and Spain.

Germline V gene sequence: CDR1 DFQATT, CDR2 SNEGSKA (reference sequence). The length of the CDR3 is 11 residues. Trimming removed 4 bases from V and 4 bases from J, with 7 bases in between. Measured with immunoSEQ multiplex PCR; TCRdb has only the in-frame clones, and not every one. Among some 220,000 clones listed, around 80% were seen once. The TCR comes from a woman aged 70 to 79 with acute or convalescent COVID-19. Sequenced: peripheral blood. The J gene is TRBJ1-2, the V gene TRBV20-1; D not certain. In DNA, the CDR3 is TGCAGTGCTACTGCTACCTATGGCTACACCTTC. It codes for CSATATYGYTF.